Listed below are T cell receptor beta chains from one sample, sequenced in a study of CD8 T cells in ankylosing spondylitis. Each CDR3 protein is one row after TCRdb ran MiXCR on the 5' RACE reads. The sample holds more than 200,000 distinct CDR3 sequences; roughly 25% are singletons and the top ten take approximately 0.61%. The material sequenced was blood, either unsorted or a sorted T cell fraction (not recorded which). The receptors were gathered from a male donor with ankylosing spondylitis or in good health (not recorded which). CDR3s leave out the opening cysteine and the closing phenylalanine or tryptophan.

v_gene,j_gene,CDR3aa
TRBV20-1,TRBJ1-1,SASPPEAF
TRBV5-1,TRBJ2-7,ASSLDVTGGEQY
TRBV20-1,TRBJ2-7,SAEVSGTYEQY
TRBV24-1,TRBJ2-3,ATSDWGQGTDTQY
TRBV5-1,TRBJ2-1,ASSLGVYNEQF
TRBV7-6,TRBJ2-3,ASSLVGEADTQY
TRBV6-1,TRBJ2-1,ASSPGGTSGGAIQF
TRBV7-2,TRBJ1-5,ASSLVAGGNQPQH
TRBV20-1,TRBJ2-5,SARGEGQAQETQY
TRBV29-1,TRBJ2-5,SVEGLGVRWETQY
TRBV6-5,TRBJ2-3,ASSSASGDTQY
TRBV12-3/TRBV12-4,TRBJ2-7,ASMGSDSSYEQY
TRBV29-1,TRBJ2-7,SVGLTQGNEQY
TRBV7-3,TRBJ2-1,ASSSTDRANEQF
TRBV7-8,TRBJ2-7,ASSFDTGDEQY
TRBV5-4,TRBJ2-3,ASSRSGGLYTDTQY
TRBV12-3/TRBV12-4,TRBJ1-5,ASSFQRSGDQPQH
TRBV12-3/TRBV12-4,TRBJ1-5,ASRGDTAQPQH
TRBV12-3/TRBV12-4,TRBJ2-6,AFSLVQGARSGANVLT
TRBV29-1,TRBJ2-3,SAAGHRSTDTQY
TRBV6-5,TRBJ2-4,ASSYSTGVDIQY
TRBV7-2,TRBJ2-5,ASSLNGGRETQY
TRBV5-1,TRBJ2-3,ASSLDKPTDTQY
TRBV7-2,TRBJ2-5,ASSLAWGQETQY
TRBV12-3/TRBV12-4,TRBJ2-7,ASSSGMTGEQY
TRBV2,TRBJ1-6,ASSEQGGNSPLH
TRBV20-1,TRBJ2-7,SATTRSYEQY
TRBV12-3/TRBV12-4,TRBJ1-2,ASSSRGMRDGYT
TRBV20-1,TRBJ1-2,SARGGGGGWGYT